This is a list of T cell receptor beta chains from one sample in a study of blood T cell repertoires in COVID-19. TCRdb's table, derived via immunoSEQ multiplex PCR, lists solely in-frame clones and lacks some. Seen here are about 35,000 clones, about four fifths observed once, and the top ten hold approximately 3.5%. Sequencing was performed on peripheral blood. The receptors here all came from a man in his fifties or sixties with acute or convalescent COVID-19. The CDR3 runs from the conserved cysteine through the conserved F or W. A D gene is named only where the DNA matches it firmly. Rows may omit the clone size; those that give it use once, few, many or a size class.

d_gene,v_gene,abundance,CDR3aa
TRBD1,TRBV19,.,CASSIYWTGRGLNTEAFF
.,TRBV7-9,.,CASTLRTAGSGANVLTF
TRBD1,TRBV5-1,.,CASSPGTGANYGYTF
TRBD2,TRBV7-6,.,CASSPGLAVLKETQYF
.,TRBV10-2,.,CASSGRVANEQFF
.,TRBV10-2,.,CASSDGGLANYGYTF
TRBD2,TRBV5-6,once,CASSLLSSGGNLWNEQFF
TRBD1,TRBV23-1,.,CASSRDRGVLNEQFF
.,TRBV18,.,CASSPSLHSGNTIYF
TRBD1,TRBV27,.,CASSLRQGYEQYF
.,TRBV6-5,.,CASSSSRSNQPQHF
TRBD2,TRBV5-1,once,CASSLGPISGTLAKNIQYF
.,TRBV10-3,.,CAISESEGYNSPLHF
.,TRBV7-3,.,CASSFGVSTDTQYF
TRBD2,TRBV5-4,once,CASSLLAGRLANTGELFF
TRBD2,TRBV12-3/TRBV12-4,.,CASSYSGSREQFF
.,TRBV5-5,.,CASSLVPTRNNQPQHF
TRBD1,TRBV7-3,.,CASSLDRGVYNEQFF
TRBD1,TRBV2,.,CASSELGQANLSPLHF
.,TRBV5-6,.,CASTPLGSAGHTGELFF
TRBD2,TRBV9,.,CASSSIAGGSDTQYF
TRBD1,TRBV25-1,once,CASRITGTGCMDTQYF
TRBD1,TRBV5-6,.,CASSFSTGRHEKLFF
.,TRBV5-1,.,CASSPEGDVNEQYF
TRBD1,TRBV11-2,once,CASSLAPGQANYGYTF
.,TRBV29-1,.,CSVVLSGYEQYF
.,TRBV6-1,.,CASSERQGLGRYEQYF
TRBD1,TRBV5-4,.,CASSLDRASNQPQHF
.,TRBV3-1/TRBV3-2,.,CASSQTWGEGEKLFF
.,TRBV5-1,.,CASSLERANEKLFF
.,TRBV27,.,CASGPAGKNIQYF
TRBD2,TRBV28,.,CASSIRLAAQETQYF
TRBD1,TRBV2,.,CASSGTGGTEAFF
.,TRBV11-2,.,CASSSQVNTGELFF
TRBD1,TRBV5-6,.,CASSIQGHNSPLHF
TRBD2,TRBV7-3,.,CASSPRRGAGGLDNEQFF
TRBD1,TRBV2,once,CASSLTGKDEQYF
TRBD2,TRBV19,.,CASSISGRDNEQFF
TRBD2,TRBV7-2,once,CASSLLAGGRIEAKNIQYF
TRBD2,TRBV11-3,.,CASSLTSGGASNEQFF
TRBD1,TRBV30,.,CAWSRDSGNQPQHF
TRBD1,TRBV2,.,CASSPLSGTGGYHGYTF
TRBD1,TRBV7-2,.,CASSLDRTGGYEQYF